What follows describes a single TCR beta chain. This clone was picked up one time. This clone's antigen is unknown. The sample holds no much larger clone one base away, and base qualities are not on file. The entry originates in a study of blood T cell repertoires in COVID-19 (dated by TCRdb to 2018 to 2020). Describing the broader study: Collaborator samples came from the United States, Italy and Spain and covered acute and convalescent phases of COVID-19. The sample metadata nearly always contained a de-identified subject ID, COVID-19 status, age in years and sex. HLA class I and class II types, where available, came from metadata supplied by the sample provider rather than from assay-based typing. The samples were drawn from two sources: the first 160 participants of the ongoing ImmuneRACE study, and 1,000 to 1,500 subjects contributed by 6 global collaborators. The dataset comprised deeply sampled blood TCRbeta repertoires from subjects exposed to, actively infected with, or recovered from COVID-19. The prospective study material was composed of cDNA or gDNA derived from T cells, B-cell-depleted T cells, or PBMCs. A freely available public database, intended as a resource for researchers studying the immune response to SARS-CoV-2, is where the repertoires were released. On the study overall, not on this receptor specifically: The quantity of clinical and demographic metadata differed by source and by participant and was supplied without curation.

The immunoSEQ Assay, a bias-controlled multiplex PCR, was used to amplify TCRbeta CDR3 regions from genomic DNA. Under the source paper's analysis protocol: Within the assay, amplification of reference gene primers was used to estimate how many nucleated cells each sample contained. To quantify the absolute abundance of each unique TCRbeta CDR3 rearrangement, sequence reads were collapsed and filtered. For each sample, productive Simpson clonality was calculated as the square root of Simpson's diversity index across productive rearrangements. TCRdb carries this immuneACCESS record with in-frame sequences only. Its versions omit some clonotypes, under half of them owing to an unresolved V gene in the studies checked, with the rest unexplained. That table furnishes V, J and clone size, whereas the DNA furnished D and trimming. This sample has some 260,000 clones in its table, and about 87% of those were observed once. The ten largest clones capture around 6.5% of the sample.

At one collaborating source in Seattle, patients were enrolled during active infection and were followed longitudinally through the course of disease. The collaborating institutions used their own protocols to collect whole blood in K2EDTA tubes. For TCRbeta analysis, collaborators shipped samples in one of three forms: frozen whole blood, isolated PBMCs, or DNA extracted from either of those sample types. Looking up the germline V gene yields CDR1 KGHSH and CDR2 LQKENI. Trimming takes 3 bases from V and 1 base from J, and the germline ends sit 16 bases apart. Its CDR3 holds 17 amino acids, cysteine through phenylalanine. Only CDR3 DNA remains: 51 bases, in frame from the first base.

The TCR was taken from a woman aged 30 to 39 with COVID-19, enrolled during active disease. The sequence links TRBV18 to TRBJ2-1; tentative D gene TRBD1, with 5 bases matching. Sequenced material: peripheral blood. The DNA reads as follows: TGTGCCAGCTCACCGTCGATAGGGGATCAGTCCTACAATGAGCAGTTCTTC. Its protein product is CASSPSIGDQSYNEQFF.